Listed here is a single T cell receptor beta chain. Its specificity is not known. These data belong to a study of T cell responses to AZD1222 COVID-19 vaccine. Sequencing used immunoSEQ multiplex PCR; TCRdb keeps in-frame clones, though not all of them. The sample has about 150,000 clones; approximately 90% are singletons. Overall study results and limits: Clonal diversity was possibly underestimated, and white British individuals and females predominated among donors.

The source is an adult in good health. The source was peripheral blood, collected on day 0 of AZD1222 vaccination.

The CDR3 nucleotides read TGTGCCAGCAGCCCTGGGGGGGGGTCTAACTATGGCTACACCTTC. Its protein is CASSPGGGSNYGYTF. The chain has TRBV7-6 and TRBJ1-2; the D gene is possibly TRBD1 (5 bases). CDR3 length: 15 residues. The germline V gene encodes CDR1 SGHVS and CDR2 FNYEAQ. Trimming shortened V by 5 bases and J by 0 bases, and 13 bases separated the two germline ends.